Presented here are 30 T cell receptor beta chains from one specimen sequenced in a study of cytomegalovirus exposure and HLA in healthy donors. With 60 Vbeta and 13 Jbeta primers, the PCR was carried out. Profiling relied on immunoSEQ multiplex PCR, and the TCRdb table lists in-frame clones only, not all of them. Counted here are 130,000 or so clones, roughly 73% occurring once; the ten biggest clones make up 1.6%. Sequencing input: PBMCs. These receptors were taken from a female donor in good health and CMV-seronegative.

Many counts were recorded for this clone. The rearrangement links TRBV7-9 to TRBJ1-2; D may be TRBD1 (5 bases). This CDR3 is built from 15 residues. CDR1 and CDR2 from the germline V gene are SEHNR and FQNEAQ (reference sequence). V dropped 5 bases and J dropped 0 bases, with 13 bases sitting between them. The CDR3, as DNA: TGTGCCAGCAGCCTAGACAGTGAAGCTAACTATGGCTACACCTTC. It translates to CASSLDSEANYGYTF.

The rearrangement links TRBV5-6 to TRBJ2-3; unclear D gene. The CDR3 sequence is 14 residues long. Between the trimmed V and J ends, which lost 4 bases and 2 bases, there was a span of 11 bases. Germline V CDR1 and CDR2: SGHDT, YYEEEE. The CDR3 spells CASSAPIYTDTQYF. The CDR3 DNA sequence: TGTGCCAGCAGCGCGCCTATCTACACAGATACGCAGTATTTT.

This sequence joins TRBV5-1 and TRBJ2-5, with 7 nucleotides matching TRBD1. CDR3 length: 14 residues. Germline CDR1 SGHRS, CDR2 YFSETQ. J was trimmed by 3 bases and V by 0 bases; bases with no gene match: 2. CDR3 in amino acids: CASSLATGEETQYF. As DNA, the CDR3 is TGCGCCAGCAGCTTGGCTACAGGGGAAGAGACCCAGTACTTC.

This clone occurred a few times. The V and J genes are TRBV7-9 and TRBJ2-7; D perhaps matches TRBD1 (5 bases). The V gene lost 5 bases and the J gene lost 9 bases, with 17 bases spanning the gap. The CDR3 totals 13 residues. Germline CDR1 reads SEHNR; CDR2 reads FQNEAQ (reference sequence). DNA of the CDR3: TGTGCCAGCAGCCCGGACAAGGGAAGAGGGCAGTACTTC. Protein: CASSPDKGRGQYF.

The gene calls are TRBV10-3 and TRBJ2-7; a weak D match, TRBD2 (5 bases). Trimming pared 4 bases from V and 7 bases from J, leaving 17 bases between. Germline V gene data show CDR1 as ENHRY and CDR2 as SYGVKD. This CDR3 has 14 residues. The CDR3 sequence: CAISGPSGSGEQYF. In nucleotides, the CDR3 is TGTGCCATCAGTGGGCCATCGGGATCGGGGGAGCAGTACTTC.

J is TRBJ1-2 and V is TRBV30; TRBD1 is a possible D gene (6 bases). The length of the CDR3 is 14 residues. In germline, CDR1 is GTSNPN, CDR2 SVGIG (reference sequence). V gave up 0 bases and J gave up 8 bases, with 16 bases separating them. CDR3 coding DNA: TGTGCCTGGAGTGTACGGGGGGGCGCTGGGGGCTACACCTTC. Amino acid sequence: CAWSVRGGAGGYTF.

This chain uses TRBV19 with TRBJ1-3; D is possibly TRBD1 (5 bases). The germline CDR1 and CDR2 sequences are LNHDA and SQIVND (reference sequence). The CDR3 runs to 15 residues. Trimming took off 4 bases at V and 0 bases at J, with 10 bases between the two ends. The CDR3 DNA is TGTGCCAGTAGTAGAGCTACAGGCTCTGGAAACACCATATATTTT. It encodes CASSRATGSGNTIYF.

This chain uses TRBV6-6 with TRBJ1-3, with D perhaps TRBD1 (6 bases). Germline V CDR1 and CDR2: MNHNY, SVGAGI (reference sequence). V dropped 5 bases and J dropped 0 bases, with 8 bases sitting between them. This CDR3 has 14 amino acids. The CDR3 nucleotides read TGTGCCAGCAGTCAGGGGAGCTCTGGAAACACCATATATTTT. It is translated as CASSQGSSGNTIYF.

V gene TRBV4-1 combines with J gene TRBJ1-1; D gene uncertain. The CDR3 runs to 18 residues. V shed 4 bases and J shed 1 base, with 22 bases lying between them. Germline assignment: CDR1 MGHRA and CDR2 YSYEKL. The CDR3 bases are TGCGCCAGCAGCCTTCTAAAGAGCCCTCTCGTCGGGAACACTGAAGCTTTCTTT. It translates to CASSLLKSPLVGNTEAFF.

The chain employs TRBV28 and TRBJ2-3; TRBD1 is a possible D gene (5 bases). With 8 bases removed from V and 0 bases from J, the gap between germline ends came to 18 bases. This CDR3 comprises 16 residues. Germline-derived CDR1 and CDR2 are MDHEN and SYDVKM. CDR3 sequence (DNA): TGTGCCAGCGGGGTACAGGTTCTAAAGAGCACAGATACGCAGTATTTT. Amino acid sequence: CASGVQVLKSTDTQYF.

This clone was counted a single time. V is TRBV7-6 and J is TRBJ2-7; 9 bases line up with TRBD2. Germline-derived CDR1 and CDR2 are SGHVS and FNYEAQ. CDR3 length: 14 amino acids. J gave up 7 bases and V 3 bases, and 7 bases lay outside the gene matches. The CDR3 nucleotides read TGTGCCAGCAGCTTGCCTAGCGGGATGGGGGAGCAGTACTTC. It translates to CASSLPSGMGEQYF.

The chain uses TRBV7-2 and TRBJ2-3; tentatively, D is TRBD2 (6 bases). The CDR3 contains 14 residues. CDR1 SGHTA and CDR2 FQGNSA come from the germline V gene. V was cut by 5 bases and J by 1 base, with 10 bases left in between. CDR3 region: CASSPGEGTDTQYF. In DNA form, the CDR3 reads TGTGCCAGCAGCCCCGGGGAGGGCACAGATACGCAGTATTTT. Looking up the rest from reference TRBV7-2 and TRBJ2-3 gives the full variable domain: GAGVSQSPSNKVTEKGKDVELRCDPISGHTALYWYRQSLGQGLEFLIYFQGNSAPDKSGLPSDRFSAERTGGSVSTLTIQRTQQEDSAVYLCASSPGEGTDTQYFGPGTRLTVL.

This sequence joins TRBV5-1 and TRBJ1-4; the D is unclear. Germline assignment: CDR1 SGHRS and CDR2 YFSETQ. The CDR3 contains 14 residues. V lost 0 bases to trimming and J lost 3 bases, with 6 bases between them. Here the CDR3 reads CASSLGPSNEKLFF. For the CDR3, the DNA is TGCGCCAGCAGCTTGGGGCCATCTAATGAAAAACTGTTTTTT.

The chain carries TRBV9 and TRBJ2-5; tentative D call: TRBD1 (6 bases). The J call could be wrong; TRBJ2-7 is a better fit for the DNA end. This CDR3 has 17 amino acids. Germline lookup yields CDR1 SGDLS and CDR2 YYNGEE. As DNA, the CDR3 is TGTGCCAGCAGCGTAGAACCCAGTCCCCGCCCAGGGGACGAGCAGTACTTC. Encoded protein: CASSVEPSPRPGDEQYF.

CDR3 protein: CASSLSGLGASEQYF. The CDR3 DNA sequence: TGTGCCAGCAGCTTATCAGGACTAGGAGCGAGCGAGCAGTACTTC. The genes are TRBV6-5 and TRBJ2-7; 7 bases map to TRBD2. From germline, CDR1 is MNHEY and CDR2 SVGAGI. Trimming took 6 bases from V and 6 from J; bases not matched to a gene: 14. The CDR3 is 15 amino acids.

The chain recombines TRBV6-5 with TRBJ2-5; 7 positions agree with TRBD2. The DNA matches TRBJ2-7 better at its end, which makes the J call doubtful. The CDR3 spans 15 residues. Germline V gene sequence: CDR1 MNHEY, CDR2 SVGAGI. The CDR3 loop is CASSYTQGGSYEQYF. The CDR3 coding sequence is TGTGCCAGCAGTTACACCCAGGGAGGGTCCTACGAGCAGTACTTC.

This clone occurred a few times. The chain recombines TRBV4-2 with TRBJ1-6; TRBD1 aligns across 7 bases. The germline V gene has CDR1 LGHNA and CDR2 YNFKEQ. The CDR3 spans 15 residues. With 4 bases clipped from V and 6 bases from J, the junction kept 6 bases outside the gene matches. CDR3 protein: CASSRPGQSNSPLHF. DNA for the CDR3: TGTGCCAGCAGCCGCCCGGGACAGTCTAATTCACCCCTCCACTTT.

This clone has only a few counts. As DNA, the CDR3 is TGTGCCAGCAGCCCTCAGGGAACCACCGGGGAGCTGTTTTTT. It specifies CASSPQGTTGELFF. The rearrangement links TRBV5-4 to TRBJ2-2; perhaps TRBD1 as D (5 bases). Trimming left V 4 bases short and J 4 bases short, with 11 bases between. Germline lookup yields CDR1 SGHNT and CDR2 YYREEE (reference sequence). The CDR3 is 14 amino acids. Complete variable domain (other parts from reference TRBV5-4 and TRBJ2-2): ETGVTQSPTHLIKTRGQQVTLRCSSQSGHNTVSWYQQALGQGPQFIFQYYREEENGRGNFPPRFSGLQFPNYSSELNVNALELDDSALYLCASSPQGTTGELFFGEGSRLTVL.

Here the CDR3 reads CASSKEVAPSYEQYF. The DNA of the CDR3 is TGCGCCAGCAGCAAGGAGGTGGCACCGTCCTACGAGCAGTACTTC. This sequence joins TRBV5-1 and TRBJ2-7; a weak D match, TRBD2 (5 bases). The germline CDR1 and CDR2 sequences are SGHRS and YFSETQ. Trimming removed 4 bases at V and 1 base at J, with 15 bases between. This CDR3 is built from 15 residues.

The chain couples TRBV7-6 to TRBJ2-7; 10 bases fit TRBD1. Trimming took 5 bases from V and 3 from J; bases not matched to a gene: 4. This CDR3 region has 14 residues. Germline CDR1 SGHVS, CDR2 FNYEAQ. The CDR3 sequence is CASSRQGANYEQYF. The CDR3 DNA follows: TGTGCCAGCAGCCGACAGGGGGCCAACTACGAGCAGTACTTC.

This chain connects TRBV11-2 to TRBJ2-3; D gene ambiguous. Germline CDR1 is SGHAT and CDR2 is FQNNGV. This CDR3 comprises 14 residues. V gave up 2 bases and J gave up 2 bases, with 8 bases separating them. The CDR3 DNA reads as TGTGCCAGCAGCTTACAGGCCTTCACAGATACGCAGTATTTT. Translated, it gives CASSLQAFTDTQYF.

This chain connects TRBV2 to TRBJ2-7; D is undetermined. There are 16 residues in the CDR3. Germline CDR1 is SNHLY and CDR2 is FYNNEI. Trimming removed 6 bases at V and 5 bases at J, with 23 bases between. CDR3 sequence (DNA): TGTGCCAGCAGCCGACTCCTGAGTAGCCGGATTGACGAGCAGTACTTC. Protein product: CASSRLLSSRIDEQYF. The full variable domain, with the rest looked up from reference TRBV2 and TRBJ2-7, is EPEVTQTPSHQVTQMGQEVILRCVPISNHLYFYWYRQILGQKVEFLVSFYNNEISEKSEIFDDQFSVERPDGSNFTLKIRSTKLEDSAMYFCASSRLLSSRIDEQYFGPGTRLTVT.

This clone was seen more than once but under ten times. The chain is built from TRBV11-2 and TRBJ2-1, with D possibly matching TRBD2 (6 bases). CDR1 and CDR2 from the germline V gene are SGHAT and FQNNGV. With 1 base removed from V and 8 bases from J, the gap between germline ends came to 12 bases. CDR3 length: 14 residues. The CDR3 reads CASSLGVTGDEQFF. The CDR3 DNA reads TGTGCCAGCAGCTTAGGTGTAACGGGGGATGAGCAGTTCTTC.

Concerning this clone itself: Other DNA sequences within the sample encode an identical CDR3. The rearrangement links TRBV6-5 to TRBJ2-1; D possibly corresponds to TRBD2 (5 bases). The CDR3 totals 15 residues. Trimming took 7 bases from V and 6 from J, leaving 19 bases between them. CDR1 MNHEY and CDR2 SVGAGI come from the germline V gene. The CDR3 protein is CASKAVAGGFNEQFF. The CDR3 region has the DNA TGTGCCAGCAAGGCGGTAGCAGGAGGTTTCAATGAGCAGTTCTTC.

The J gene is TRBJ2-1, the V gene TRBV19; TRBD1 agrees at 7 bases. J was trimmed by 7 bases and V by 4 bases; bases with no gene match: 7. The CDR3 length is 14 residues. Germline-derived CDR1 and CDR2 are LNHDA and SQIVND (reference sequence). The DNA of the CDR3 is TGTGCCAGTAGTAAAGGGGGCGCGAGGAATGAGCAGTTCTTC. Protein sequence: CASSKGGARNEQFF.

V is TRBV5-8 and J is TRBJ2-3; D is unresolved. CDR3 length: 17 residues. Germline V gene data show CDR1 as SGHTS and CDR2 as YDEGEE. Trimming removed 3 bases from V and 4 bases from J, with 21 bases in between. CDR3 in DNA: TGTGCCAGCAGCTATCAAGTCCTACTACCCCATTCAGATACGCAGTATTTT. It codes for CASSYQVLLPHSDTQYF.

CDR3 region: CASSEKGTGQIVHQAPDTQYF. The CDR3 bases are TGCGCCAGCAGTGAGAAAGGGACAGGGCAGATTGTACATCAAGCCCCAGATACGCAGTATTTT. The chain recombines TRBV10-2 with TRBJ2-3; 9 bases match TRBD1. There are 21 residues in the CDR3. The germline gives CDR1 WSHSY, CDR2 SAAADI. Trimming at V came to 2 bases and at J to 4 bases, leaving 22 bases not matched to a gene.

The chain combines TRBV7-6 with TRBJ2-2; D unresolved. This CDR3 is 16 amino acids long. Trimming left V 6 bases short and J 0 bases short, with 14 bases between. Germline loops: CDR1 SGHVS, CDR2 FNYEAQ. CDR3 protein: CASRSRISANTGELFF. The CDR3 DNA reads as TGTGCCAGCAGATCGAGAATATCCGCGAACACCGGGGAGCTGTTTTTT.

This clone was detected a few times. This chain joins TRBV6-1 and TRBJ2-5; 9 positions agree with TRBD2. Per germline, CDR1 MNHNS and CDR2 SASEGT. The CDR3 spans 14 residues. After removal of 6 bases from V and 5 bases from J, the junction contained 7 bases not matched to a gene. CDR3 residues: CASRGRGGKETQYF. CDR3 coding DNA: TGTGCCAGCAGGGGGCGGGGGGGTAAGGAGACCCAGTACTTC.

This chain links TRBV5-1 with TRBJ2-1; the match to TRBD1 covers 7 bases. Germline CDR1 reads SGHRS; CDR2 reads YFSETQ. This CDR3 has 13 residues. With 5 bases clipped from V and 2 bases from J, the junction kept 1 base outside the gene matches. For the CDR3, the DNA is TGCGCCAGCAGTGGGACAGCCTACAATGAGCAGTTCTTC. Amino acids: CASSGTAYNEQFF. The full variable domain, its missing parts supplied by reference TRBV5-1 and TRBJ2-1, is KAGVTQTPRYLIKTRGQQVTLSCSPISGHRSVSWYQQTPGQGLQFLFEYFSETQRNKGNFPGRFSGRQFSNSRSEMNVSTLELGDSALYLCASSGTAYNEQFFGPGTRLTVL.